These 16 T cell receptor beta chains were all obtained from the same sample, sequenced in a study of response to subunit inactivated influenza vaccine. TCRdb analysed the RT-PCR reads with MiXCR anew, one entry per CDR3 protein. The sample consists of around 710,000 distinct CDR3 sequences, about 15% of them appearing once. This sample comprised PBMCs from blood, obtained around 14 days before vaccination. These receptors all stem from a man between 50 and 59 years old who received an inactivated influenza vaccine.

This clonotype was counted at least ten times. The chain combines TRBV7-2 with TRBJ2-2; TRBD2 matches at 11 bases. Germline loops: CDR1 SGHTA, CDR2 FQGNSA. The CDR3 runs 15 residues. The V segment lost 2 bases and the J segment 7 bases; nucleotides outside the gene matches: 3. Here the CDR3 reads CASSLILAGDGELFF. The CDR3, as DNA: TGTGCCAGCAGCTTAATACTAGCGGGAGACGGGGAGCTGTTTTTT.

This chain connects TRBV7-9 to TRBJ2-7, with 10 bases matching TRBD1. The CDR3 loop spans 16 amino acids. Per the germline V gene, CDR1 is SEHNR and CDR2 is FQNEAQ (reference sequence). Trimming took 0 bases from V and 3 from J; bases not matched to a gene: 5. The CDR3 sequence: CASSLALGTGDYEQYF. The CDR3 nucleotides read TGTGCCAGCAGCTTAGCGCTAGGGACAGGGGACTACGAGCAGTACTTC. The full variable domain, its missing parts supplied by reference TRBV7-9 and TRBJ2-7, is DTGVSQNPRHKITKRGQNVTFRCDPISEHNRLYWYRQTLGQGPEFLTYFQNEAQLEKSRLLSDRFSAERPKGSFSTLEIQRTEQGDSAMYLCASSLALGTGDYEQYFGPGTRLTVT.

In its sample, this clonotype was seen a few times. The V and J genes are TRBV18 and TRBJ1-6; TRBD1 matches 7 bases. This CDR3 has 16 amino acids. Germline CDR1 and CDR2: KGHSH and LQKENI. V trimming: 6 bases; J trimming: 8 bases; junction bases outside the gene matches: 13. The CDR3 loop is CASSRLQRTGDSPLHF. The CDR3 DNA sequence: TGTGCCAGCTCTCGTCTACAACGGACAGGCGATTCACCCCTCCACTTT. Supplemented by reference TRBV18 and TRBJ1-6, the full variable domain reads NAGVMQNPRHLVRRRGQEARLRCSPMKGHSHVYWYRQLPEEGLKFMVYLQKENIIDESGMPKERFSAEFPKEGPSILRIQQVVRGDSAAYFCASSRLQRTGDSPLHFGNGTRLTVT.

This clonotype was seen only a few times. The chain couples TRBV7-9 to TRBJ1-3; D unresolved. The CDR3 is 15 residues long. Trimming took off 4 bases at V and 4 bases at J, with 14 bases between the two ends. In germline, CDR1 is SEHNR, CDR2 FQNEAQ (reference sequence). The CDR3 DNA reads TGTGCCAGCAGCTCCAGAGAGGGAGGCGGAAACACCATATATTTT. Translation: CASSSREGGGNTIYF.

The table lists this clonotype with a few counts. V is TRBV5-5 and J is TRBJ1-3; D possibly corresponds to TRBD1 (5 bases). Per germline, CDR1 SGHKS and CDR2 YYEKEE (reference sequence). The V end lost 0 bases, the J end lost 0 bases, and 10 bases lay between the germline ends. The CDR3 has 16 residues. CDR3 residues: CASSLAWGSSGNTIYF. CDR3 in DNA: TGTGCCAGCAGCTTGGCGTGGGGGAGCTCTGGAAACACCATATATTTT.

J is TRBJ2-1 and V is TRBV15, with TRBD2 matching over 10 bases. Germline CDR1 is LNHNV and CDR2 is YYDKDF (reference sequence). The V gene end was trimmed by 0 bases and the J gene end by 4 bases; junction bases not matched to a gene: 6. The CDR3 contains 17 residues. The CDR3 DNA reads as TGTGCCACCAGCAGAGAGATTAGCGGGGGGAATTACAATGAGCAGTTCTTC. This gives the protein CATSREISGGNYNEQFF.

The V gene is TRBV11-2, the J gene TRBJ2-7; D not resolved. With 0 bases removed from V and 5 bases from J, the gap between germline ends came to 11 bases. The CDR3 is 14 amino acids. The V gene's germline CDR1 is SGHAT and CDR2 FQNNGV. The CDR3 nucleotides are TGTGCCAGCAGCTTAGATTTCGCAGTCCACGAGCAGTACTTC. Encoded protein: CASSLDFAVHEQYF.

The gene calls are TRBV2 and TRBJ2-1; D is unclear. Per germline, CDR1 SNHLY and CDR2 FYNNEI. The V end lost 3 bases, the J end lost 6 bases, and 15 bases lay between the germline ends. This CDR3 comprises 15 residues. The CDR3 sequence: CASSDDRARGNEQFF. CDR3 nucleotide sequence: TGTGCCAGCAGTGACGACCGGGCTCGAGGCAATGAGCAGTTCTTC.

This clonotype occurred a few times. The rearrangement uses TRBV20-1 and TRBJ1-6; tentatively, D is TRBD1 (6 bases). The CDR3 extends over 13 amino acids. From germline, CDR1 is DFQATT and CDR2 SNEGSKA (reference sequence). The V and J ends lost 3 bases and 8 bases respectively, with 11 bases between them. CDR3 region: CSASLRGDSPLHF. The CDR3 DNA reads TGCAGTGCTAGTCTCAGGGGAGATTCACCCCTCCACTTT.

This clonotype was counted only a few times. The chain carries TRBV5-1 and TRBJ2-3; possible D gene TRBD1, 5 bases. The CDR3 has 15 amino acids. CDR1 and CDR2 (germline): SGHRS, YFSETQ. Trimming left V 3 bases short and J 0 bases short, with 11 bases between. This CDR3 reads CASSSQSGSTDTQYF. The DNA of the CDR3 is TGCGCCAGCAGCTCTCAGTCAGGGAGCACAGATACGCAGTATTTT.

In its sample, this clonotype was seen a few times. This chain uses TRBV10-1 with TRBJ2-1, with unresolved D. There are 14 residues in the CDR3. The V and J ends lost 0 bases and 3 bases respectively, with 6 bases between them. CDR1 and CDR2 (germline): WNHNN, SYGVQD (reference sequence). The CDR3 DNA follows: TGCGCCAGCAGTGAGTCCCCGGGCTACAATGAGCAGTTCTTC. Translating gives CASSESPGYNEQFF.

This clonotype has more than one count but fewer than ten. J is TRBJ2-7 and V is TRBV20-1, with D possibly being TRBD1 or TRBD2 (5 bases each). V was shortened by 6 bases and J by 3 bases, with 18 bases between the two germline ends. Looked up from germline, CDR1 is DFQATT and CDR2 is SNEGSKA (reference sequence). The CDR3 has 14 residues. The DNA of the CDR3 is TGCAGTGCAACGCGGGTGGGGGATTTCTACGAGCAGTACTTC. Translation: CSATRVGDFYEQYF.

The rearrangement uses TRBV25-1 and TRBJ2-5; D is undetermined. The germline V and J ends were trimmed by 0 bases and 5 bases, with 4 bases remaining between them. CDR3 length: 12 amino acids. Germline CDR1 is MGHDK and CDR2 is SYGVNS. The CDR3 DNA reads TGTGCCAGCAGTGAATATGTGGAGACCCAGTACTTC. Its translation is CASSEYVETQYF.

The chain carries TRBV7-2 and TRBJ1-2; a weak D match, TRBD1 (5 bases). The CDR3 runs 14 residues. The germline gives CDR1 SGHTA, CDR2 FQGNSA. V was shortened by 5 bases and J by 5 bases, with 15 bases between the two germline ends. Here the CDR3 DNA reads TGTGCCAGCAGCCATTATTTCAGGGATTATGGCTACACCTTC. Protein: CASSHYFRDYGYTF. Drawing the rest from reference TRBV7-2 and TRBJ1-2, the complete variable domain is GAGVSQSPSNKVTEKGKDVELRCDPISGHTALYWYRQSLGQGLEFLIYFQGNSAPDKSGLPSDRFSAERTGGSVSTLTIQRTQQEDSAVYLCASSHYFRDYGYTFGSGTRLTVV.

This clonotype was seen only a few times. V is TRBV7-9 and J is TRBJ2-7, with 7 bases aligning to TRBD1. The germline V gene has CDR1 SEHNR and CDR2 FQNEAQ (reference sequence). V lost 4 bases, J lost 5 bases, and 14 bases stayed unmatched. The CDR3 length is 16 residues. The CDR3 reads CASSSYWGTAPNEQYF. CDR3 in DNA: TGTGCCAGCAGCTCATACTGGGGGACAGCCCCTAACGAGCAGTACTTC.

The CDR3 DNA sequence: TGTGCCAGCAGTTCGAACCTATGGGCCGAGCAGTACTTC. Translation: CASSSNLWAEQYF. The V gene is TRBV28, the J gene TRBJ2-7; D is unresolved. The V gene's germline CDR1 is MDHEN and CDR2 SYDVKM. The germline V and J ends were trimmed by 4 bases and 6 bases, with 13 bases remaining between them. The CDR3 runs to 13 residues.